This T cell receptor (beta chain) stems from a study of T cell repertoires in cytomegalovirus infection (dated by TCRdb to the late 2010s). General notes on the study: The peptide stimulations were aimed at well-studied HLA-B-restricted epitopes as well as recently identified HLA-C-restricted CMV epitopes, whose presentation resists viral immunomodulation. Donor HLA type was relevant to the analysis, as public TCR beta signatures indicated carriage of CMV infection together with the matching HLA type. Findings and caveats that apply to the study as a whole: The ex vivo response was dominated by HLA-C-restricted CMV-specific TCR beta clonotypes, which also provided the single most frequent clonotype in two of eight donors. In both this cohort and an independent cohort of 350 to 400 donors, the cumulative frequency of public TCR beta family members distinguished carriers of CMV infection plus the relevant HLA type.

The table lists this clonotype with a few counts. Its antigen has not been determined. Nothing much larger sits one base from this clone, and base qualities are not available. TCRdb records Illumina HiSeq 1500 as the sequencer. TCRdb reran the public reads through fastp at Q25 and MiXCR, keeping productive beta chains. Identical CDR3 proteins give one entry, which carries the most common genes and DNA. The sample yields 600,000 to 700,000 distinct CDR3 sequences; roughly 36% were counted once. 15% to 20% of the sample is held by the ten biggest clonotypes. The CDR3 numbers 19 residues from cysteine through phenylalanine. The sequence is cut down to CDR3 DNA, 57 bases in frame from base 1. Here V drops 0 bases and J drops 2 bases, and the junction holds 13 bases not matched to any gene. The germline V gene (reference sequence) specifies DFQATT as CDR1 and SNEGSKA as CDR2. The treatment or condition label, as the study defines it: in vitro stimulation with specific CMV peptide epitopes to enrich CMV-specific T cells.

The chain joins TRBV20-1 to TRBJ2-3, and 11 bases in between align with TRBD2. The sequence came from a human donor in good health (CMV status not recorded). Some clones in this sample may be carry-over from other donors' samples. The sequences come from cultured PBMCs, collected from culture after CMV antigen stimulation. The nucleotide sequence is given as TGCAGTGCTAGAGATCGCAGGGGACGGGGACTAGCGGACACAGATACGCAGTATTTT. It specifies CSARDRRGRGLADTDTQYF.